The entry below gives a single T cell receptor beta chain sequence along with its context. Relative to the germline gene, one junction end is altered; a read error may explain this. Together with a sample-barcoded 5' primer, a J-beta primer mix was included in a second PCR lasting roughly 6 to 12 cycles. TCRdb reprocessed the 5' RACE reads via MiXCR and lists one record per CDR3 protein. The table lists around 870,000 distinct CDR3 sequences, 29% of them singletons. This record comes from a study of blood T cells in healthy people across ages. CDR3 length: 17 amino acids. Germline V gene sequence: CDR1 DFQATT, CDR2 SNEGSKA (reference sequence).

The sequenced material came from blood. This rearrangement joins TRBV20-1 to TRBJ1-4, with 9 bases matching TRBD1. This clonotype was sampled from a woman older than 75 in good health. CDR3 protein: CSAIAQGAMGTNERLFF. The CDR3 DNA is TGCAGTGCTATTGCACAGGGGGCAATGGGGACTAATGAAAGACTGTTTTTT.